These 21 T cell receptor beta chains originate from one sample sequenced in a study of T cells after yellow fever vaccination. TCRdb re-called the 5' RACE reads with MiXCR, one entry per CDR3 protein. This table holds some 240,000 distinct CDR3 sequences, more than 3.5% found once. This specimen consisted of PBMCs, obtained 15 days after the yellow fever booster vaccination. The source is a man between 18 and 35 years old who received the YFV17D yellow fever vaccine.

Many counts were recorded for this clonotype. The rearrangement links TRBV12-5 to TRBJ2-1; a possible D gene is TRBD2 (7 bases). Trimming left V 5 bases short and J 6 bases short, with 17 bases between. This CDR3 comprises 15 residues. Looked up from germline, CDR1 is LGHNT and CDR2 is FRNRAP. CDR3 bases: TGTGCTAGTGGTACCACAGGGAGGGTAACCAATGAGCAGTTCTTC. Amino acid sequence: CASGTTGRVTNEQFF.

This clonotype was detected many times. The chain has TRBV7-2 and TRBJ2-3; 9 positions match TRBD2. The CDR3 is made up of 15 amino acids. The germline V gene encodes CDR1 SGHTA and CDR2 FQGNSA. Trimming cost V 6 bases and J 1 base; bases outside gene matches: 5. CDR3 in amino acids: CASRIAGARTDTQYF. The CDR3 DNA follows: TGTGCCAGCAGGATAGCGGGGGCGCGCACAGATACGCAGTATTTT.

This clonotype was seen many times. The chain is built from TRBV15 and TRBJ2-2; D is ambiguous. Trimming removed 3 bases from V and 2 bases from J, with 7 bases in between. Germline V gene data show CDR1 as LNHNV and CDR2 as YYDKDF (reference sequence). This CDR3 has 14 residues. The CDR3 spells CATSSELNTGELFF. CDR3 nucleotide sequence: TGTGCCACCAGCAGCGAGCTCAACACCGGGGAGCTGTTTTTT.

This clonotype was recorded many times. This rearrangement joins TRBV2 to TRBJ1-1; TRBD1 might be the D (5 bases). This CDR3 has 13 residues. V shed 4 bases and J shed 8 bases, with 14 bases lying between them. Germline CDR1 is SNHLY and CDR2 is FYNNEI. This CDR3 reads CASSGDVQGEAFF. The CDR3 DNA is TGTGCCAGCAGTGGGGACGTACAAGGAGAAGCTTTCTTT.

This clonotype was detected ten times or more. The chain carries TRBV19 and TRBJ1-5; TRBD1 is a possible D gene (5 bases). This CDR3 has 14 residues. The germline V gene has CDR1 LNHDA and CDR2 SQIVND (reference sequence). V shed 7 bases and J shed 2 bases, with 12 bases lying between them. The CDR3 region has the DNA TGTGCCAGTAACTGGCAGGGCGGCAATCAGCCCCAGCATTTT. It yields the protein CASNWQGGNQPQHF.

The rearrangement joins TRBV19 to TRBJ1-5, with D perhaps TRBD1 (5 bases). The CDR3 is 14 amino acids. Between the trimmed V and J ends, which lost 3 bases and 4 bases, there was a span of 10 bases. Germline V lookup: CDR1 LNHDA, CDR2 SQIVND (reference sequence). The CDR3, as DNA: TGTGCCAGTAGTATCCCGACAGTTAATCAGCCCCAGCATTTT. Protein product: CASSIPTVNQPQHF.

This clonotype was found many times. CDR3 protein: CSAQPGLAGGQETQYF. In nucleotides, the CDR3 is TGCAGTGCTCAGCCGGGACTAGCGGGGGGCCAAGAGACCCAGTACTTC. The chain joins TRBV20-1 to TRBJ2-5, with TRBD2 matching 15 bases. The CDR3 loop spans 16 amino acids. Germline CDR1 reads DFQATT; CDR2 reads SNEGSKA (reference sequence). The V gene end was trimmed by 5 bases and the J gene end by 1 base; junction bases not matched to a gene: 5.

Many counts were recorded for this clonotype. The V call is TRBV9, the J call TRBJ2-5; D may match TRBD1 or TRBD2 (5 bases each). The V and J ends lost 3 bases and 5 bases respectively, with 11 bases between them. Germline V gives CDR1 SGDLS, CDR2 YYNGEE. The CDR3 spans 13 residues. CDR3 protein: CASSAVGRETQYF. As DNA, the CDR3 is TGTGCCAGCAGCGCGGTGGGACGGGAGACCCAGTACTTC.

In regard to this clonotype: A much larger clone lies one base from this, so it may be a read error. The J gene is TRBJ1-1, the V gene TRBV5-6; TRBD1 is a possible D gene (5 bases). This CDR3 is built from 15 residues. Germline-derived CDR1 and CDR2 are SGHDT and YYEEEE. The CDR3 bases are TGTGCCAGCAATGGGTTATCCGGGGGGAACACTGTAGCTTTCTTT. Translating it yields CASNGLSGGNTVAFF.

The rearrangement joins TRBV15 to TRBJ2-6, with D tentatively TRBD1 or TRBD2 (6 bases each). V lost 0 bases, J lost 1 base, and 10 bases lay in between. The CDR3 extends over 17 amino acids. In germline, CDR1 is LNHNV, CDR2 YYDKDF (reference sequence). The chain's CDR3 is CATSRDGGGSGANVLTF. CDR3 DNA sequence: TGTGCCACCAGCAGAGATGGAGGGGGTTCTGGGGCCAACGTCCTGACTTTC. The whole variable domain, remainder taken from reference TRBV15 and TRBJ2-6, is DAMVIQNPRYQVTQFGKPVTLSCSQTLNHNVMYWYQQKSSQAPKLLFHYYDKDFNNEADTPDNFQSRRPNTSFCFLDIRSPGLGDTAMYLCATSRDGGGSGANVLTFGAGSRLTVL.

This clonotype has at least ten counts. In DNA, the CDR3 is TGCAGTGCTAGATCGGGACAGAATTACAATGAGCAGTTCTTC. It encodes CSARSGQNYNEQFF. This rearrangement joins TRBV20-1 to TRBJ2-1; 7 bases align to TRBD1. J gave up 4 bases and V 2 bases, and 5 bases lay outside the gene matches. CDR3 length: 14 residues. Germline CDR1 DFQATT, CDR2 SNEGSKA (reference sequence).

This clonotype was counted many times. J is TRBJ2-1 and V is TRBV6-5; no definite D call. CDR1 is MNHEY and CDR2 is SVGAGI in the germline V gene. The CDR3 loop spans 14 amino acids. V lost 5 bases and J 6 bases, leaving 14 bases between the germline ends. The CDR3 loop is CASSTRSTSNEQFF. CDR3 nucleotide sequence: TGTGCCAGCAGTACAAGGTCCACAAGCAATGAGCAGTTCTTC.

Turning to this clonotype: A read error is possible here, since a much larger clone lies one base away. The CDR3 region is CASNRGGNGETQYF. CDR3 nucleotides: TGTGCCAGCAACCGAGGGGGAAATGGGGAGACCCAGTACTTC. The chain combines TRBV7-9 with TRBJ2-5; weak D call: TRBD1 (6 bases). Germline CDR1 SEHNR, CDR2 FQNEAQ (reference sequence). V lost 7 bases and J lost 5, with 17 bases in between. This CDR3 is 14 amino acids long.

This clonotype appeared many times. The chain joins TRBV28 to TRBJ2-7; 7 bases map to TRBD1. From germline, CDR1 is MDHEN and CDR2 SYDVKM. The CDR3 sequence is 13 residues long. V was clipped by 6 bases and J by 2 bases; unmatched bases: 4. CDR3 residues: CASRSTGPYEQYV. The CDR3 DNA sequence: TGTGCCAGCAGATCGACAGGGCCCTACGAGCAGTACGTC.

This clonotype was recorded many times. The rearrangement links TRBV6-5 to TRBJ2-7, with D perhaps TRBD1 (5 bases). Per the germline V gene, CDR1 is MNHEY and CDR2 is SVGAGI. The V and J ends lost 6 bases and 3 bases respectively, with 9 bases between them. The CDR3 has 12 amino acids. The CDR3 loop is CASRGHCYEQYV. In DNA form, the CDR3 reads TGTGCCAGCAGAGGACACTGCTACGAGCAGTACGTC.

In its sample, this clonotype was seen many times. V gene TRBV12-3 or TRBV12-4 combines with J gene TRBJ2-2; possibly TRBD2 for D (6 bases). Trimming took off 5 bases at V and 7 bases at J, with 14 bases between the two ends. The CDR3 sequence is 14 residues long. The CDR3: CASSTGTPGGELFF. The CDR3 DNA reads TGTGCCAGCAGTACCGGGACTCCAGGCGGGGAGCTGTTTTTT.

As regards this clonotype: With a much larger clone just one base away, this may be a read error. The CDR3 DNA sequence: TGTGCCAGCGGGGGTATTGGGAATGAGAAGTTCTTC. It translates to CASGGIGNEKFF. The V call is TRBV2, the J call TRBJ2-1; D assignment may be TRBD1 or TRBD2 (5 bases each). This CDR3 contains 12 residues. Germline V gene data show CDR1 as SNHLY and CDR2 as FYNNEI.

This clonotype was recorded many times. This rearrangement joins TRBV4-1 to TRBJ2-2, with TRBD2 matching over 8 bases. The CDR3 covers 14 residues. Germline V gives CDR1 MGHRA, CDR2 YSYEKL. Germline trimming cut 4 bases from V and 6 bases from J; bases unmatched to any gene: 4. The CDR3 spells CASSLTGGAGELFF. DNA for the CDR3: TGCGCCAGCAGCCTAACGGGAGGGGCCGGGGAGCTGTTTTTT.

Many counts were recorded for this clonotype. This chain joins TRBV4-3 and TRBJ1-1; a possible D gene is TRBD1 (5 bases). Trimming stripped 3 bases from V and 4 bases from J, with 12 bases between. The CDR3 has 14 amino acids. CDR1 is LGHNA, CDR2 YSLEER, per germline. DNA for the CDR3: TGCGCCAGCAGCCAGAGCCATACAGGCACTGAAGCTTTCTTT. Protein: CASSQSHTGTEAFF.

This clonotype was detected many times. The chain couples TRBV6-2 or TRBV6-3 to TRBJ2-5; 10 bases line up with TRBD2. CDR1 and CDR2 (germline): MNHEY, SVGEGT. The CDR3 totals 14 residues. J gave up 5 bases and V 5 bases, and 5 bases lay outside the gene matches. CDR3: CASSRSGGAETQYF. The CDR3 DNA sequence: TGTGCCAGCAGTAGAAGCGGGGGGGCCGAGACCCAGTACTTC.

This clonotype was recorded many times. The chain carries TRBV12-3 or TRBV12-4 and TRBJ1-2; the match to TRBD1 covers 9 bases. The CDR3 extends over 12 amino acids. V shed 10 bases, J shed 8 bases, and the junction held 8 bases outside the gene matches. The CDR3 reads CATDRGVPGYTF. CDR3 DNA: TGTGCCACGGACAGGGGAGTCCCGGGCTACACCTTC.